This T cell receptor (beta chain) was observed in a study of blood T cell repertoires in COVID-19 (dated by TCRdb to 2018 to 2021). Regarding the complete study: The collaborator samples originated in the United States, Italy and Spain and spanned the acute and convalescent phases of COVID-19. The material from the prospective study consisted of cDNA or gDNA derived from T cells, B-cell-depleted T cells, or PBMCs. Subjects who had been exposed to COVID-19, were actively infected with it, or had recovered from it provided the deeply sampled blood TCRbeta repertoires that made up the dataset. The repertoires were released in a freely available public database intended as a resource for research on the immune response to SARS-CoV-2. The samples were drawn from the first 160 participants of the ongoing ImmuneRACE study and from some 1,300 subjects provided by 6 global collaborators. Nearly every sample came with metadata listing a de-identified subject ID, COVID-19 status, age in years and sex. Where HLA class I and class II types were available, the types were taken from metadata supplied by the sample provider, not from assay-based typing. Findings and caveats that apply to the study as a whole: The amount of clinical and demographic metadata varied by source and participant and was provided uncurated.

Whole blood was collected in K2EDTA tubes by collaborating institutions according to the institutions' own protocols. Collaborator samples were shipped for TCRbeta analysis as frozen whole blood, isolated PBMCs, or DNA extracted from either sample type. A word on this clone: Its antigen remains undetermined. Qualities for individual bases were not recorded, and no much larger clone is one base off.

Relative to germline, V is missing 5 bases and J is missing 0 bases, with 5 bases of the junction outside any gene match. Per the germline V gene, SGHVS is the CDR1 and FNYEAQ is the CDR2. Including the terminal cysteine and phenylalanine, the CDR3 comprises 16 residues. This entry keeps only the CDR3 DNA: 48 bases, framed from base 1. TCRbeta CDR3 regions were amplified from genomic DNA using the immunoSEQ Assay, a bias-controlled multiplex PCR. On the study's bioinformatics: The number of nucleated cells in each sample was estimated from the amplification of reference gene primers within the assay. To quantify the absolute abundance of each unique TCRbeta CDR3 rearrangement, sequence reads were collapsed and filtered. For each sample, productive Simpson clonality was calculated as the square root of Simpson's diversity index across productive rearrangements. TCRdb obtained this table from immuneACCESS and retained in-frame rearrangements with V and J assigned. These tables miss some clones; where compared with another copy, unresolved V genes account for less than half of the shortfall, and the remainder is unexplained. That table gives V, J and clone size, and the DNA gave D and trimming. This sample gives some 250,000 clones in total; 81% of them show up just once. Clones ranked in the top ten supply around 2.9% of the sample.

The specimen was peripheral blood. Recombination connected TRBV7-6 to TRBJ2-3; the central 10 bases match TRBD1. The TCR comes from a woman aged 60-75 years with active or convalescent COVID-19. Read as DNA, the sequence is TGTGCCAGCAGCCCCCGGACAGGGGGAAGCACAGATACGCAGTATTTT. Translated, this gives CASSPRTGGSTDTQYF.